This TCR beta chain was identified in a study of cytomegalovirus exposure and HLA in healthy donors (TCRdb year 2017). Regarding the study in general: According to a later analysis, one platform produced both the roughly 130 validation repertoires and the approximately 660 repertoires of the first cohort. The aim of the study was to test whether cataloging public T cell receptors could identify signatures of past pathogen exposure. Besides the first cohort of approximately 670 subjects, a separate validation cohort made up of around 120 different subjects was used. High-throughput TCR immunosequencing, statistical association of individual TCRs with disease status, and machine learning were combined to predict cytomegalovirus infection status. The full study reports these points: Of the cluster scores, 85% to 95% were above 0 in a later analysis, which found that TCRs clustered in the first cohort also tended to co-occur in the 120 or so validation repertoires. While some public TCRs were present in many individuals, most TCR sequences turned up only very rarely across donors. The classifier was reported to diagnose cytomegalovirus status with high specificity and sensitivity in both the original cohort and the validation cohort. The study gave a list of some 150 TCR beta chains associated with cytomegalovirus. All 110 or so repertoires were used to score co-occurrence in the validation cohort in a later analysis, because that analysis had no HLA typing for the cohort. A few of the identified cytomegalovirus-associated TCR beta chains were confirmed in vitro to be specific for cytomegalovirus antigens. The authors suggested that the approach could potentially be extended to other disease states and immunological phenotypes.

To note about this clone: Its antigen is currently not known. No per-base quality is available; no much larger clone lies one base away.

Unmatched junction bases come to 6, with V trimmed by 2 bases and J by 4 bases. The germline V gene yields SGHTA for CDR1 and FQGNSA for CDR2. The CDR3, cysteine through phenylalanine, is 17 amino acids long. Only CDR3 DNA remains: 51 bases, in frame from the first base. The method behind the library was the immunoSEQ multiplex PCR assay. The authors processed their data as follows. To diagnose cytomegalovirus status from the catalog of TCR beta chain sequences, a statistical classification framework was built. TCRdb carries this immuneACCESS record with in-frame sequences only. Its versions omit some clonotypes, under half of them owing to an unresolved V gene in the studies checked, with the rest unexplained. The DNA was the basis for D and trimming; V, J and clone size are from that table. The sample table records 130,000 or so clones; just under 90% of these occur just once. Jointly, the top ten make up 3% to 3.5% of the sample.

Separate from the roughly 660-subject first cohort, the validation cohort of about 120 subjects was the group to which the donors belonged. The sequence came from a man aged 25 to 45 in good health and CMV-seronegative. The sequence links TRBV7-2 to TRBJ2-1; TRBD2 lines up with 12 middle nucleotides. The specimen was PBMCs. DNA sequence: TGTGCCAGCAGCTTATCGGTGACTAGCGGGGGTTACAATGAGCAGTTCTTC. It codes for CASSLSVTSGGYNEQFF.